This TCR beta chain was sequenced in a study of CD8+CD57+ T cells in acquired aplastic anemia. Both TCR beta VDJ combination and CDR3 sequence profiling were carried out. Genomic DNA was the template for this profiling. TCRdb re-called the reads through MiXCR, storing one row per CDR3 protein. This sample has around 150,000 distinct CDR3 sequences; more than 45% occur once, and the top ten carry around 2.9%. Germline CDR1 reads LNHDA; CDR2 reads SQIVND (reference sequence). J gave up 0 bases and V 0 bases, and 15 bases lay outside the gene matches. The CDR3 contains 21 residues. For sequencing, patients were chosen who had shown expansion of CD8+CD57+ cells by flow cytometry. At the time of blood sampling, patients had not yet received any therapy.

This clonotype was obtained from a human donor with aplastic anemia. J is TRBJ2-4 and V is TRBV19; 9 bases align to TRBD1. What was sequenced was sorted CD4+, CD8+, or CD8+CD57+ T cells (not recorded which) from PBMCs. The CDR3 sequence is CASSIDAGQGRTRLAKNIQYF. The CDR3 DNA sequence: TGTGCCAGTAGTATAGATGCCGGACAGGGGCGTACCCGACTAGCCAAAAACATTCAGTACTTC.